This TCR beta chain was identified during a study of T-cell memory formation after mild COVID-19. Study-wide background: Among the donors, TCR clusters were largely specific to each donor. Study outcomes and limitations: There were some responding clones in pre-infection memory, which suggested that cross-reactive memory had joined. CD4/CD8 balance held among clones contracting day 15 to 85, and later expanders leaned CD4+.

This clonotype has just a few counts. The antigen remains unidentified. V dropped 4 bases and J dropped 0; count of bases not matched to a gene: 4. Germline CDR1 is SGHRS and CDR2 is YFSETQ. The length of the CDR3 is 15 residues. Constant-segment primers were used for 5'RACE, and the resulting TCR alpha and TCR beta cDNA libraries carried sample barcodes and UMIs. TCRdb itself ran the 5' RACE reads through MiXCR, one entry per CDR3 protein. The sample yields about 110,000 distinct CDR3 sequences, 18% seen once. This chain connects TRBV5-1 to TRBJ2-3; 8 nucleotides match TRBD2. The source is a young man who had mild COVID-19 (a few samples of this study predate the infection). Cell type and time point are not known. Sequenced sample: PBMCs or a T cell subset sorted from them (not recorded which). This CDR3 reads CASSLKRGSTDTQYF. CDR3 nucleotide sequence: TGCGCCAGCAGCCTGAAGCGGGGGAGCACAGATACGCAGTATTTT.